This T cell receptor beta chain appears in the sequencing data of a study of response to subunit inactivated influenza vaccine. Notes on the study in general: Authors suggested few new T cells are recruited by each seasonal influenza vaccination.

TCRdb re-called the RT-PCR reads with MiXCR, one entry per CDR3 protein. Among approximately 570,000 distinct CDR3 sequences listed, about 7.6% were seen once. Germline CDR1 is SGHRS and CDR2 is YFSETQ. There are 14 residues in the CDR3. The germline V and J ends were trimmed by 6 bases and 6 bases, with 19 bases remaining between them. In this sample, this clonotype turned up many times. Its antigen is unknown. The source is a man between 50 and 69 years old who received an inactivated influenza vaccine. This material consisted of PBMCs from blood, taken less than 30 months after vaccination. This chain joins TRBV5-1 and TRBJ2-7, with D uncertain. The CDR3 bases are TGCGCCAGCAAGAAAAGGCTGACGTCCGCCGAGCAGTACTTC. Its protein product is CASKKRLTSAEQYF. Drawing the rest from reference TRBV5-1 and TRBJ2-7, the complete variable domain is KAGVTQTPRYLIKTRGQQVTLSCSPISGHRSVSWYQQTPGQGLQFLFEYFSETQRNKGNFPGRFSGRQFSNSRSEMNVSTLELGDSALYLCASKKRLTSAEQYFGPGTRLTVT.